The text below deals with one T cell receptor beta chain. Its antigen is unidentified. Researchers ran the PCR with 60 Vbeta and 13 Jbeta primers. This table comes from immunoSEQ multiplex PCR, and its TCRdb copy is limited to in-frame clones, with some not included. The sample has a few hundred thousand clones; approximately 80% are singletons. Per germline, CDR1 SGHNT and CDR2 YYREEE (reference sequence). The CDR3 covers 15 residues. The V segment lost 6 bases and the J segment 6 bases; nucleotides outside the gene matches: 15. The data were taken from a study of cytomegalovirus exposure and HLA in healthy donors. General study findings and limits: Cytomegalovirus association was listed for roughly 160 TCR beta chains.

The chain uses TRBV5-4 and TRBJ2-7, with 7 bases that match TRBD1. The source material was PBMCs. The TCR comes from a man younger than 45 in good health and CMV-seronegative. The CDR3 DNA sequence: TGTGCCAGCAACCGACAGGGAAGTTTATCGTCCGAGCAGTACTTC. This translates into CASNRQGSLSSEQYF.